Below, 24 T cell receptor beta chains from the same sample are listed, as sequenced in a study of cytomegalovirus exposure and HLA in healthy donors. Primers: 60 Vbeta forward and 13 Jbeta reverse. Using immunoSEQ multiplex PCR, the repertoire was profiled, and TCRdb retains in-frame clones only, with some absent. The repertoire holds about 140,000 clones, with 73% as singletons. Sequencing was carried out using PBMCs. These receptors all stem from a human donor in good health.

This clone was observed once. The chain employs TRBV21-1 and TRBJ2-2; TRBD2, the D gene given by the table, was not confirmed from the DNA. TRBV21-1 is a pseudogene segment. This CDR3 is built from 19 residues. CDR3 DNA: TGTGCCAGCAGCAAAGAACCCCATCTAGCGGGGGGGCCAACCGGGGAGCTGTTTTTT. Its translation: CASSKEPHLAGGPTGELFF.

V and J are TRBV6-5 and TRBJ2-1; 9 bases fit TRBD1. V dropped 2 bases and J dropped 14; count of bases not matched to a gene: 7. The CDR3 totals 13 residues. The V gene's germline CDR1 is MNHEY and CDR2 SVGAGI. CDR3 sequence: CASSYRRDRAKFF. The CDR3 DNA is TGTGCCAGCAGTTACCGCAGGGACAGGGCGAAGTTCTTC.

The V and J genes are TRBV7-6 and TRBJ2-7, with unresolved D. The germline gives CDR1 SGHVS, CDR2 FNYEAQ. CDR3 length equals 13 residues. Trimming stripped 0 bases from V and 0 bases from J, with 3 bases between. Written as DNA, the CDR3 is TGTGCCAGCAGCTTAGCTCTCTCCTACGAGCAGTACTTC. It codes for CASSLALSYEQYF.

The chain employs TRBV14 and TRBJ2-3; 8 positions agree with TRBD2. This CDR3 has 15 residues. Looked up from germline, CDR1 is SGHDN and CDR2 is FVKESK. V was clipped by 0 bases and J by 7 bases; unmatched bases: 6. The CDR3 reads CASSQEPGLVNTQYF. The DNA of the CDR3 is TGTGCCAGCAGCCAAGAACCGGGACTAGTCAATACGCAGTATTTT.

The chain carries TRBV7-9 and TRBJ2-7; 11 nucleotides agree with TRBD1. CDR1 and CDR2 (germline): SEHNR, FQNEAQ (reference sequence). J gave up 6 bases and V 4 bases, and 5 bases lay outside the gene matches. This CDR3 is 14 amino acids long. Here the CDR3 reads CASSSRDRGGEQYF. The CDR3 DNA is TGTGCCAGCAGCTCGAGGGACAGGGGGGGCGAGCAGTACTTC.

This chain joins TRBV7-3 and TRBJ2-7; 9 bases agree with TRBD2. The germline V gene encodes CDR1 SGHTA and CDR2 FQGTGA. There are 21 residues in the CDR3. V shed 4 bases and J 4 bases; nucleotides not matched to a gene: 26. The CDR3 spells CASSYLLLLAGKSPFVYEQYF. The CDR3 DNA is TGTGCCAGCAGCTACCTCCTTTTGCTAGCGGGAAAAAGCCCGTTTGTTTACGAGCAGTACTTC.

This clone was found once. The rearrangement links TRBV4-1 to TRBJ2-3, with 8 bases identical to TRBD2. Germline lookup yields CDR1 MGHRA and CDR2 YSYEKL. The trim removed 1 base at V and 4 bases at J, leaving 10 bases unmatched. The CDR3 consists of 17 residues. This chain's CDR3 is CASSQVGVAGKADTQYF. In nucleotides, the CDR3 is TGCGCCAGCAGCCAAGTGGGGGTAGCGGGGAAGGCAGATACGCAGTATTTT.

This clone was found a few times. CDR3 sequence (DNA): TGTGCCAGCAGCTTAGACAGTAATTCACCCCTCCACTTT. Translated: CASSLDSNSPLHF. The V call is TRBV7-2, the J call TRBJ1-6; D uncertain. The CDR3 length is 13 residues. Trimming removed 1 base from V and 6 bases from J, with 4 bases in between. Germline V lookup: CDR1 SGHTA, CDR2 FQGNSA.

The chain joins TRBV4-1 to TRBJ2-2, with 9 bases lining up with TRBD1. V trimming: 0 bases; J trimming: 1 base; junction bases outside the gene matches: 6. Per germline, CDR1 MGHRA and CDR2 YSYEKL. The CDR3 has 18 amino acids. Here the CDR3 DNA reads TGCGCCAGCAGCCAAGACGGTCTGGGACAGGGGAACACCGGGGAGCTGTTTTTT. Protein sequence: CASSQDGLGQGNTGELFF.

This sequence joins TRBV6-4 and TRBJ2-2; D is undetermined. V gave up 4 bases and J gave up 8 bases, with 14 bases separating them. CDR1 is MRHNA, CDR2 SNTAGT, per germline. CDR3 length: 14 amino acids. This CDR3 is CASSAYLSEGELFF. The CDR3 DNA sequence: TGTGCCAGCAGTGCTTACTTATCGGAGGGGGAGCTGTTTTTT.

This clone was counted a few times. This rearrangement joins TRBV5-1 to TRBJ1-1; D gene uncertain. Germline CDR1 and CDR2: SGHRS and YFSETQ. The V end was cut by 6 bases, the J end by 1 base, with 22 bases between. This CDR3 comprises 17 residues. CDR3 DNA: TGCGCCAGCACCTCTTACAGAGGAGGGCTTAGGAACACTGAAGCTTTCTTT. As protein: CASTSYRGGLRNTEAFF.

The chain uses TRBV25-1 and TRBJ2-5, with D perhaps TRBD1 (5 bases). Trimming removed 7 bases from V and 0 bases from J, with 15 bases in between. The CDR3 runs to 15 residues. Germline-derived CDR1 and CDR2 are MGHDK and SYGVNS. The CDR3 is CASTSGQTYQETQYF. CDR3 coding DNA: TGTGCCAGCACCTCTGGACAAACCTACCAAGAGACCCAGTACTTC.

The chain carries TRBV7-9 and TRBJ1-5; D is unclear. V dropped 10 bases and J dropped 7 bases, with 17 bases sitting between them. Germline V gives CDR1 SEHNR, CDR2 FQNEAQ (reference sequence). The CDR3 contains 13 residues. CDR3 loop: CATSDSGNQPQHF. CDR3 DNA sequence: TGTGCCACCTCCGACTCGGGTAACCAGCCCCAGCATTTT.

This clone was observed a handful of times. The chain carries TRBV19 and TRBJ1-2, with a weak D call TRBD1 (6 bases). CDR3 length: 13 amino acids. From germline, CDR1 is LNHDA and CDR2 SQIVND (reference sequence). The V and J ends lost 10 bases and 4 bases respectively, with 16 bases between them. The CDR3 sequence is CATRGAGLYGYTF. The CDR3 DNA sequence: TGTGCCACCCGGGGGGCAGGGCTCTATGGCTACACCTTC.

V is TRBV19 and J is TRBJ2-7, with TRBD2 matching 7 bases. Unmatched junction bases numbered 6, after V lost 3 bases and J lost 7 bases. CDR1 is LNHDA and CDR2 is SQIVND in the germline V gene (reference sequence). This CDR3 comprises 13 residues. The CDR3 sequence: CASSISRESEQYF. In DNA, the CDR3 is TGTGCCAGTAGTATTTCGCGGGAGTCGGAGCAGTACTTC.

This clone was recorded a few times. The chain links TRBV6-1 to TRBJ1-2; D is ambiguous. Between the trimmed V and J ends, which lost 6 bases and 10 bases, there was a span of 24 bases. Per germline, CDR1 MNHNS and CDR2 SASEGT. There are 15 residues in the CDR3. CDR3 loop: CASSTLVDRGGDYTF. The CDR3 nucleotides read TGTGCCAGCAGCACATTAGTAGACCGGGGTGGTGACTACACCTTC.

The V and J genes are TRBV4-2 and TRBJ2-3, with 9 bases aligning to TRBD2. In germline, CDR1 is LGHNA, CDR2 YNFKEQ. The CDR3 is made up of 18 amino acids. Trimming removed 3 bases from V and 2 bases from J; junction bases left unmatched: 12. The CDR3 is CASSQVWGGGEFTDTQYF. The CDR3 DNA is TGTGCCAGCAGCCAGGTTTGGGGCGGGGGGGAATTCACAGATACGCAGTATTTT.

The rearrangement links TRBV7-8 to TRBJ2-3, with D possibly TRBD2 on 5 matching bases. V gave up 5 bases and J gave up 0 bases, with 9 bases separating them. The CDR3 totals 14 residues. Germline-derived CDR1 and CDR2 are SGHVS and FQNEAQ. CDR3 nucleotides: TGTGCCAGCAGCCCGAGGGATAGCACAGATACGCAGTATTTT. Protein sequence: CASSPRDSTDTQYF. The complete variable domain, with remaining parts taken from reference TRBV7-8 and TRBJ2-3, reads GAGVSQSPRYKVAKRGQDVALRCDPISGHVSLFWYQQALGQGPEFLTYFQNEAQLDKSGLPSDRFFAERPEGSVSTLKIQRTQQEDSAVYLCASSPRDSTDTQYFGPGTRLTVL.

The table lists this clone with a few counts. This sequence joins TRBV5-6 and TRBJ1-1; 7 nucleotides agree with TRBD1. J was trimmed by 0 bases and V by 0 bases; bases with no gene match: 2. Germline loops: CDR1 SGHDT, CDR2 YYEEEE. This CDR3 is 15 amino acids long. The CDR3 bases are TGTGCCAGCAGCTTGGTGGACAGGATGAACACTGAAGCTTTCTTT. This sequence encodes CASSLVDRMNTEAFF.

This clone appeared a single time. The chain employs TRBV2 and TRBJ2-7; 10 nucleotides agree with TRBD2. Germline CDR1 reads SNHLY; CDR2 reads FYNNEI. The J segment lost 6 bases and the V segment lost 6 bases, leaving 11 bases of the junction unmatched. The CDR3 has 15 amino acids. The chain's CDR3 is CASRVGAGGRGEQYF. CDR3 nucleotide sequence: TGTGCCAGCAGGGTGGGAGCGGGGGGGCGGGGCGAGCAGTACTTC.

The gene calls are TRBV29-1 and TRBJ1-1, with a tentative D call TRBD1 (5 bases). This CDR3 region has 13 residues. Per the germline V gene, CDR1 is SQVTM and CDR2 is ANQGSEA. The ends were cut back, 3 bases at V and 0 bases at J, with 8 bases in the middle. CDR3 in DNA: TGCAGCGTTGATGACAGCATGAACACTGAAGCTTTCTTT. Translation gives CSVDDSMNTEAFF.

The chain has TRBV14 and TRBJ2-3; 9 bases fit TRBD2. CDR3 length equals 16 residues. With V trimmed by 5 bases and J by 6 bases, 12 bases remained unmatched. Per germline, CDR1 SGHDN and CDR2 FVKESK. The chain's CDR3 is CASSNSGGAYVDTQYF. CDR3 nucleotide sequence: TGTGCCAGCAGCAATAGCGGGGGCGCGTATGTCGATACGCAGTATTTT.

The rearrangement uses TRBV2 and TRBJ2-3, with 10 nucleotides matching TRBD1. The CDR3 consists of 16 residues. Germline V gene lookup returns CDR1 SNHLY and CDR2 FYNNEI. J lost 4 bases, V lost 6 bases, and 10 bases had no gene match. The CDR3 protein is CASSAPGQGIADTQYF. The CDR3 DNA is TGTGCCAGCAGCGCTCCGGGACAGGGGATTGCAGATACGCAGTATTTT.

The rearrangement links TRBV5-1 to TRBJ2-3, with 10 positions matching TRBD1. Trimming removed 0 bases from V and 6 bases from J; junction bases left unmatched: 4. The length of the CDR3 is 15 residues. CDR1 is SGHRS and CDR2 is YFSETQ in the germline V gene. CDR3 loop: CASSLGGQGGDTQYF. Here the CDR3 DNA reads TGCGCCAGCAGCTTGGGTGGACAGGGGGGTGATACGCAGTATTTT.